This T cell receptor (beta chain) is drawn from a study of cytomegalovirus exposure and HLA in healthy donors. The CDR3 length is 13 residues. V gave up 4 bases and J gave up 4 bases; unmatched junction bases: 3. Germline V gene data show CDR1 as LNHDA and CDR2 as SQIVND (reference sequence). 13 Jbeta primers and 60 Vbeta primers were used for the PCR. Produced via immunoSEQ multiplex PCR; TCRdb's table is partial and in-frame only. The profile shows about 130,000 clones, roughly 76% of them singletons. This clone has a handful of counts. The material sequenced was PBMCs. This sequence joins TRBV19 and TRBJ1-2; TRBD1 matches 7 bases. The TCR sequence derives from a woman between 45 and 60 years old in good health and CMV-seronegative. CDR3: CASSKTGAYGYTF. The CDR3 DNA reads TGTGCCAGTAGTAAAACAGGGGCCTATGGCTACACCTTC.